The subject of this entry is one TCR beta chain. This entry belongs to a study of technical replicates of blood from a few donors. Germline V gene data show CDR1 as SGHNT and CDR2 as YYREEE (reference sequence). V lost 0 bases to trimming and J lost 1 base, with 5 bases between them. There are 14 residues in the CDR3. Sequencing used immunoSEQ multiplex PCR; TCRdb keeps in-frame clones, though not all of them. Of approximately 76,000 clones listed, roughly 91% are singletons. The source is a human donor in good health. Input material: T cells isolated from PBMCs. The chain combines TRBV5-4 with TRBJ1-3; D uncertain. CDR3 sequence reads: CASSLAGSGNTIYF. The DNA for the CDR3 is TGTGCCAGCAGCTTGGCGGGGTCTGGAAACACCATATATTTT.